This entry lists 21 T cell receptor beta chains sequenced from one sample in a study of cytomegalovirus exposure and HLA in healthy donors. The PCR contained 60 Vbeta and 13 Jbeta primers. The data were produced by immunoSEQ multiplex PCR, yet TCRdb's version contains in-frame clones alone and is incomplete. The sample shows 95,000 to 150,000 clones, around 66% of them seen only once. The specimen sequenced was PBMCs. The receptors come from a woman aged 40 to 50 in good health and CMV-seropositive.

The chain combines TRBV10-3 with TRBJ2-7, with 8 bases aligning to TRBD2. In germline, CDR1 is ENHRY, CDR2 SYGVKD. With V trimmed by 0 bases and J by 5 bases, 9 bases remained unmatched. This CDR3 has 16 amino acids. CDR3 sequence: CAISESGRLAIHEQYF. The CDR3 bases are TGTGCCATCAGTGAGTCCGGGAGACTAGCGATACACGAGCAGTACTTC.

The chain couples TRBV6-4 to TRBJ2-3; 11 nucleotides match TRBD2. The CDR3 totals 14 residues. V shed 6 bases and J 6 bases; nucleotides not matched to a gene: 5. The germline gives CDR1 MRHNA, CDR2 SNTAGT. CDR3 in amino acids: CASRAGTSGDTQYF. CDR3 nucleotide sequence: TGTGCCAGCAGGGCCGGGACTAGCGGCGATACGCAGTATTTT.

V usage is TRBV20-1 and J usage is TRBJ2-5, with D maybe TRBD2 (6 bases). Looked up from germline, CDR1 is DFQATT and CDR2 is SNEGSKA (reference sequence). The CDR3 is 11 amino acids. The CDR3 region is CSLMGGETQYF. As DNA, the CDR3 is TGCAGCCTGATGGGGGGAGAGACCCAGTACTTC.

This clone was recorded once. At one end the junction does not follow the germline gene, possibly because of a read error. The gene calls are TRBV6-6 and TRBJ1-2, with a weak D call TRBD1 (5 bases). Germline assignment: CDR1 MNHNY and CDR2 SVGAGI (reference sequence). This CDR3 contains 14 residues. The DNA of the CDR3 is TGTACCAGCGGGGAGGGGCGTACAAACTATGGCTACACCTTC. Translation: CTSGEGRTNYGYTF.

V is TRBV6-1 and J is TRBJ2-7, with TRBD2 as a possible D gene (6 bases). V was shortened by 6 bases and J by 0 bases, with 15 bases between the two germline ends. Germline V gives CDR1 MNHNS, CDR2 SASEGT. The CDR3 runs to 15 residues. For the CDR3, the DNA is TGTGCCAGCAGACCCGGGACTGTTAGCTCCTACGAGCAGTACTTC. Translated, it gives CASRPGTVSSYEQYF.

In nucleotides, the CDR3 is TGTGCCAGTAGTAGGTACGGGGACAGCGTCTCCTACGAGCAGTACTTC. Protein: CASSRYGDSVSYEQYF. The rearrangement joins TRBV19 to TRBJ2-7, with 7 bases lining up with TRBD1. The CDR3 spans 16 residues. The V gene end was trimmed by 4 bases and the J gene end by 0 bases; junction bases not matched to a gene: 9. Germline lookup yields CDR1 LNHDA and CDR2 SQIVND (reference sequence).

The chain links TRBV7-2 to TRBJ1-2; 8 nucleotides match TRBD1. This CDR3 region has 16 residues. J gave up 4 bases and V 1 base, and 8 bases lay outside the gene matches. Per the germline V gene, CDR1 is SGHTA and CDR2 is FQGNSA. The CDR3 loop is CASSLVGLQGVYGYTF. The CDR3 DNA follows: TGTGCCAGCAGCTTAGTCGGGCTACAGGGGGTCTATGGCTACACCTTC. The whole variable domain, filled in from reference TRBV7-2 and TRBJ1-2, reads GAGVSQSPSNKVTEKGKDVELRCDPISGHTALYWYRQSLGQGLEFLIYFQGNSAPDKSGLPSDRFSAERTGGSVSTLTIQRTQQEDSAVYLCASSLVGLQGVYGYTFGSGTRLTVV.

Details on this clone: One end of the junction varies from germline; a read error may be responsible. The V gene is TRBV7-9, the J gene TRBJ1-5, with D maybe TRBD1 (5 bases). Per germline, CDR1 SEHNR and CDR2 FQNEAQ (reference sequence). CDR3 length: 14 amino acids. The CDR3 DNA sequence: TGTTCCAGCAGCTTAGCGGGGGGAACTCAGCCCCAGCATTTT. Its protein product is CSSSLAGGTQPQHF. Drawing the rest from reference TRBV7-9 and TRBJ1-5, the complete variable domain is DTGVSQNPRHKITKRGQNVTFRCDPISEHNRLYWYRQTLGQGPEFLTYFQNEAQLEKSRLLSDRFSAERPKGSFSTLEIQRTEQGDSAMYLCSSSLAGGTQPQHFGDGTRLSIL.

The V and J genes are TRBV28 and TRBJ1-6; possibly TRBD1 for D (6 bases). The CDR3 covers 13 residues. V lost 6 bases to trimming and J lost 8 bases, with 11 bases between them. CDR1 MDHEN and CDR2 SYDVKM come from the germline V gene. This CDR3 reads CASRSQGYSPLHF. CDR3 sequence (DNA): TGTGCCAGCAGATCACAGGGCTATTCACCCCTCCACTTT. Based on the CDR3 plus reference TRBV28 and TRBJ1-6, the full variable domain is DVKVTQSSRYLVKRTGEKVFLECVQDMDHENMFWYRQDPGLGLRLIYFSYDVKMKEKGDIPEGYSVSREKKERFSLILESASTNQTSMYLCASRSQGYSPLHFGNGTRLTVT.

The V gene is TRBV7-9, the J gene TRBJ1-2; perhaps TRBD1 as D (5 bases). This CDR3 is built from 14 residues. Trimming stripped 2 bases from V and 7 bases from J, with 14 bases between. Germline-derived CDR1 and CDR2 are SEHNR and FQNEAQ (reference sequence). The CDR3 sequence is CASSLPGNGAGYTF. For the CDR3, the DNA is TGTGCCAGCAGCTTACCAGGGAACGGCGCTGGCTACACCTTC.

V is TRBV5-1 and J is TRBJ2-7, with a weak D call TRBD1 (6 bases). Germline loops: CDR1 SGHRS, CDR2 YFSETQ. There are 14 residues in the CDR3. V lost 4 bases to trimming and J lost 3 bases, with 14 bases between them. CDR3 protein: CASSVRTEIYEQYF. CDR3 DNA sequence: TGCGCCAGCAGCGTTCGGACAGAAATCTACGAGCAGTACTTC.

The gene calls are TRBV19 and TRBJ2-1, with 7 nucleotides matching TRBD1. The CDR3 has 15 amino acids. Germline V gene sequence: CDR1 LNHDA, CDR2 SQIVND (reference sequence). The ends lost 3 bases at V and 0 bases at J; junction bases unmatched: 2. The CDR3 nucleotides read TGTGCCAGTAGTATGGGACAGAGCTCCTACAATGAGCAGTTCTTC. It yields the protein CASSMGQSSYNEQFF.

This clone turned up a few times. CDR3: CASSLVQGVQPQHF. The CDR3 DNA follows: TGTGCCAGCAGTTTGGTGCAGGGGGTTCAGCCCCAGCATTTT. The chain uses TRBV28 and TRBJ1-5; 7 nucleotides line up with TRBD1. Germline V gives CDR1 MDHEN, CDR2 SYDVKM. CDR3 length equals 14 residues. With 3 bases clipped from V and 6 bases from J, the junction kept 5 bases outside the gene matches.

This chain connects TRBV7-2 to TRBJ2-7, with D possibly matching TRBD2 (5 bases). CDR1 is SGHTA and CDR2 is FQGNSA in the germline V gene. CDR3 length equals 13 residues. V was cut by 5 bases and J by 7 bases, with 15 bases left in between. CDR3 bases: TGTGCCAGCAGCCAGACGAGGGTGGGTGAGCAGTACTTC. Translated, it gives CASSQTRVGEQYF.

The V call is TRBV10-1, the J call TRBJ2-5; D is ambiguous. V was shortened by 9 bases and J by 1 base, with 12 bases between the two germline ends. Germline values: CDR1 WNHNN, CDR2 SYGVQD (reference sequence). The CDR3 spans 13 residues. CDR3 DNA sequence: TGCGCCAGTCCTATTTATCGCCAAGAGACCCAGTACTTC. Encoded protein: CASPIYRQETQYF.

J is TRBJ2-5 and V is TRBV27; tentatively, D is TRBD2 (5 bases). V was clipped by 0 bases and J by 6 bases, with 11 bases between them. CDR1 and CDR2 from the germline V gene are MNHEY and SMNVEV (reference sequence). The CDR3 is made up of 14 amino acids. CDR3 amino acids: CASSLSEGLKTQYF. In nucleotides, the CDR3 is TGTGCCAGCAGTTTATCAGAGGGTTTGAAGACCCAGTACTTC.

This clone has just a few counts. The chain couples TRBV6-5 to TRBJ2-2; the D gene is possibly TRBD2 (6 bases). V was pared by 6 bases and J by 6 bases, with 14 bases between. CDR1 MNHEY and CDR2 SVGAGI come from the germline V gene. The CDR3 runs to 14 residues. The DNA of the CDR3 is TGTGCCAGCAGCCCGCCGGGGGAGGCCGGGGAGCTGTTTTTT. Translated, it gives CASSPPGEAGELFF.

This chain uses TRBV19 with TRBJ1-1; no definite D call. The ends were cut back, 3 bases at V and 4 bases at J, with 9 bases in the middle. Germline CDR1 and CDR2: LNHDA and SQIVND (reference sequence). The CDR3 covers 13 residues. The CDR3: CASSISPFTEAFF. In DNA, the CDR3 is TGTGCCAGTAGTATCTCCCCCTTCACTGAAGCTTTCTTT.

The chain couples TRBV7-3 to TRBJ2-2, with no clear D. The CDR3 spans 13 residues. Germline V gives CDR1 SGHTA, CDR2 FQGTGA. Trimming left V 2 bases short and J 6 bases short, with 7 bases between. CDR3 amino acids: CASSLAEAGELFF. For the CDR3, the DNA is TGTGCCAGCAGCTTAGCAGAGGCCGGGGAGCTGTTTTTT.

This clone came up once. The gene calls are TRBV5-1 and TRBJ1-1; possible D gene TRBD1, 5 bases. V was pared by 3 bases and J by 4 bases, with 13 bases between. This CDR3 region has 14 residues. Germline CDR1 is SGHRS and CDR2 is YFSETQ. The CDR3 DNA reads TGCGCCAGCAGCTGGAGTGGAGGGGCCACTGAAGCTTTCTTT. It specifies CASSWSGGATEAFF.

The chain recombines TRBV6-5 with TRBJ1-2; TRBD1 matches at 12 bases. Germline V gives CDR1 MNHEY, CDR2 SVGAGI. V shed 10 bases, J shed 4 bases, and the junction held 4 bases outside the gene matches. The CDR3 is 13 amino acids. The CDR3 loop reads CATGQGAPYGYTF. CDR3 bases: TGTGCCACGGGACAGGGGGCCCCCTATGGCTACACCTTC.